The present T cell receptor (beta chain) was sequenced within a study of monozygotic twins with inflammatory bowel disease. Study-wide results and limits: TCRbeta inverse Simpson diversity was decreased in IBD patients versus healthy co-twins.

In regard to this clonotype: What it binds is unknown.

Per germline, CDR1 SGHTA and CDR2 FQGNSA. The CDR3 length is 15 residues. TCRdb reprocessed the 5' RACE reads; each CDR3 protein has one entry and no DNA is given. The listing records some 450,000 distinct CDR3 sequences. The sample consisted of blood. The rearrangement links TRBV7-2 to TRBJ1-5; the TCRdb D gene call, TRBD1, has no DNA to confirm it. The TCR originated in a human donor with ulcerative colitis or Crohn's disease, or a healthy co-twin of an affected twin (not recorded which). CDR3 residues: CASGTGGIVNQPQHF. Full variable domain (missing parts from reference TRBV7-2 and TRBJ1-5): GAGVSQSPSNKVTEKGKDVELRCDPISGHTALYWYRQSLGQGLEFLIYFQGNSAPDKSGLPSDRFSAERTGGSVSTLTIQRTQQEDSAVYLCASGTGGIVNQPQHFGDGTRLSIL.